One T cell receptor (beta chain) is described in this entry. The antigen remains undetermined. This CDR3 comprises 14 residues. V shed 6 bases and J 3 bases; nucleotides not matched to a gene: 6. Germline CDR1 reads SEHNR; CDR2 reads FQNEAQ (reference sequence). The table came from immunoSEQ multiplex PCR; TCRdb's copy has only in-frame clones and leaves some out. The repertoire holds 20,000 to 25,000 clones, with 80% to 90% as singletons. Blood draws occurred at baseline, cycle 4 day 1, and cycle 7 day 1. The data derive from a study of OX40 agonist ivuxolimab in advanced cancers. Study-level points and caveats: More expanded clones were found, on average, in CD8+ than in CD4+ T cells. At 0.1 to 3.0 mg/kg and by week 6, clonal expansion occurred in CD4+ and CD8+ blood T cells.

Sequencing used CD4+ or CD8+ T cells sorted from blood, obtained in a trial of the OX40 agonist ivuxolimab. The V and J genes are TRBV7-9 and TRBJ2-7, with 9 bases fitting TRBD2. The clonotype originates from an adult with an advanced solid tumor such as melanoma, head and neck, liver or kidney cancer. The CDR3 sequence: CASSSGSLLYEQYF. The DNA of the CDR3 is TGTGCCAGCAGTAGCGGGAGCCTCCTCTACGAGCAGTACTTC.